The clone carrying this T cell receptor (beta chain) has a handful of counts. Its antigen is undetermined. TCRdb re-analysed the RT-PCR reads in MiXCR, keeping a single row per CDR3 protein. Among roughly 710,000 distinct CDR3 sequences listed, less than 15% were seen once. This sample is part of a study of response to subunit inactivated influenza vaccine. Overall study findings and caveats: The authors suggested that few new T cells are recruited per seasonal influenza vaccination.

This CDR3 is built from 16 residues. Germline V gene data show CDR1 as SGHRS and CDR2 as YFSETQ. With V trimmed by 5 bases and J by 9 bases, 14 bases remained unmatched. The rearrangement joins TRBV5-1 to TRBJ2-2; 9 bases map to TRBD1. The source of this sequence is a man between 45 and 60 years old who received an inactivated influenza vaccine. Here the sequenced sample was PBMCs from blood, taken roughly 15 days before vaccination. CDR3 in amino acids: CASRPPGQGIYRELFF. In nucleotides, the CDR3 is TGCGCCAGCAGACCTCCGGGACAGGGAATTTACAGGGAGCTGTTTTTT.